Sequencing of this TCR beta chain was carried out in a study of T cell responses to AZD1222 COVID-19 vaccine. Study as a whole: Analyses pooled second doses at about 4 or about 12 weeks. Study-level points and caveats: Repertoires were obtained solely post-peak T cell response. Regions 160-218 and 743-854 held dominance among vaccine-associated CD4 TCRs, which spanned spike.

Data came from immunoSEQ multiplex PCR; TCRdb stores just in-frame clones and leaves some out. The table records 90,000 to 130,000 clones, roughly four fifths of them present only once. This CDR3 has 16 amino acids. CDR1 is MDHEN, CDR2 SYDVKM, per germline. Trimming took off 5 bases at V and 1 base at J, with 17 bases between the two ends. For this clone: The antigen is unknown.

This chain uses TRBV28 with TRBJ1-1; tentative D call: TRBD1 (6 bases). The input for sequencing was peripheral blood, taken on day 0 of AZD1222 vaccination. This TCR came from an adult in good health. CDR3 amino acids: CASSENLGQKNTEAFF. The CDR3 nucleotides read TGTGCCAGCAGTGAAAACTTAGGACAGAAGAACACTGAAGCTTTCTTT.